This T cell receptor beta chain originates from a study of blood T cell repertoires in COVID-19. For the study at large: COVID-19 samples, acute and convalescent, were from the United States, Italy and Spain. T cells, B-cell-depleted T cells, or PBMCs provided the cDNA or gDNA that served as material.

This CDR3 contains 15 residues. CDR1 and CDR2 (germline): SGHVS, FQNEAQ. The V gene lost 3 bases and the J gene lost 4 bases, with 15 bases spanning the gap. A single count supports this clone. Original analysis: Amplification of reference gene primers was used by the study to estimate nucleated cell counts. Only in-frame clones appear in the TCRdb table, and some are missing; sequencing was by immunoSEQ multiplex PCR. V and J calls and clone size come straight from that table; D and trimming were deduced from the DNA. This sample yields roughly 65,000 clones, of which about 81% are seen a single time; around 16% belongs to the top ten.

The chain joins TRBV7-8 to TRBJ1-1; D might be TRBD1 (5 bases). Source material: peripheral blood. The sequence came from a man of 80 years or more with acute or convalescent COVID-19. The CDR3 here is CASSLILQGGTEAFF. The CDR3 bases are TGTGCCAGCAGCTTGATACTTCAGGGAGGCACTGAAGCTTTCTTT.